This T cell receptor (beta chain) was recorded in a study of shared clonotypes between healthy human individuals. Findings and caveats of the study: Memory subsets had estimated richness that was generally smaller than that of naive subsets. Only blood was sampled; tissue repertoires likely differ. Shared clonotypes: approximately 4.5% naive CD4, 3.5% to 4% naive CD8, less than 2.5% memory CD4, about 0.41% memory CD8. Among non-shared clonotypes, generation probabilities were lower than among those shared by all four donors.

Concerning this clone itself: Antigen specificity is unknown.

Per germline, CDR1 LNHNV and CDR2 YYDKDF (reference sequence). This CDR3 spans 13 amino acids. V was cut by 3 bases and J by 3 bases, with 9 bases left in between. The assay was immunoSEQ multiplex PCR, and TCRdb's table has in-frame clones only and misses some. Of around 1.6 million clones in the sample, approximately 98% were seen once. The rearrangement uses TRBV15 and TRBJ2-7; D gene ambiguous. This receptor was taken from a man younger than 40 in good health. Sequencing was done on a sample of naive CD4+ T cells sorted from blood. Specified subset: CD45RA+ positively selected. The CDR3 sequence: CATSSPPLYEQYF. DNA for the CDR3: TGTGCCACCAGCAGTCCCCCCCTCTACGAGCAGTACTTC.